Each of the 18 T cell receptor beta chains below was sequenced from the same sample in a study of Ad26.COV2.S vaccination and SARS-CoV-2 variants. The assay was immunoSEQ multiplex PCR, and TCRdb's table has in-frame clones only and misses some. The top ten clones hold 1.5% to 2% of a sample with 350,000 to 600,000 clones, 80% to 90% of them seen once. Stated treatment: some 20 received Ad26.COV2.S at low or high dose, single or two shots; five or six received placebo; per-sample allocation not given. The samples date from day 63 after the first vaccine or placebo injection. The sample in question was peripheral blood, obtained in a trial of Ad26.COV2.S vaccine versus placebo. The receptors derive from a person between 18 and 59 years old who received the Ad26.COV2.S COVID-19 vaccine or a placebo.

Only a few counts were recorded for this clone. The rearrangement links TRBV7-9 to TRBJ1-2; 8 bases are shared with TRBD1. The CDR3 is 15 residues long. V was pared by 0 bases and J by 4 bases, with 4 bases of the junction left unmatched. Germline CDR1 reads SEHNR; CDR2 reads FQNEAQ (reference sequence). In nucleotides, the CDR3 is TGTGCCAGCAGCTTAGCGGACAGGGCGGGCTATGGCTACACCTTC. Its protein is CASSLADRAGYGYTF.

The chain combines TRBV6-5 with TRBJ1-4; D ambiguous. V was pared by 3 bases and J by 0 bases, with 8 bases between. The CDR3 length is 15 residues. Germline CDR1 reads MNHEY; CDR2 reads SVGAGI. The DNA of the CDR3 is TGTGCCAGCAGTTATGCAATGGCAACTAATGAAAAACTGTTTTTT. Its translation: CASSYAMATNEKLFF.

The J gene is TRBJ1-5, the V gene TRBV10-2; 7 bases are shared with TRBD1. The J segment lost 3 bases and the V segment lost 10 bases, leaving 12 bases of the junction unmatched. Looked up from germline, CDR1 is WSHSY and CDR2 is SAAADI. The CDR3 is 15 residues long. CDR3 in DNA: TGCGCCACCGGAACATGGACAGGCAACAATCAGCCCCAGCATTTT. Translation: CATGTWTGNNQPQHF.

The table lists this clone with a few counts. The CDR3 nucleotides read TGTGCCAGCTCACGCGATACAGGGGGTGGAAACACCATATATTTT. Amino acids: CASSRDTGGGNTIYF. The chain is built from TRBV18 and TRBJ1-3, with 8 bases that match TRBD1. The CDR3 consists of 15 residues. From germline, CDR1 is KGHSH and CDR2 LQKENI. After removal of 4 bases from V and 3 bases from J, the junction contained 5 bases not matched to a gene.

This clone was observed a single time. The chain combines TRBV6-4 with TRBJ2-3, with 7 positions matching TRBD2. CDR3 length equals 15 residues. Germline-derived CDR1 and CDR2 are MRHNA and SNTAGT. V lost 2 bases, J lost 3 bases, and 5 bases stayed unmatched. For the CDR3, the DNA is TGTGCCAGCAGTGACGGGAGGGCCGAAACAGATACGCAGTATTTT. As protein: CASSDGRAETDTQYF.

The chain joins TRBV9 to TRBJ1-2, with a possible D match to TRBD1 (6 bases). Trimming took off 0 bases at V and 5 bases at J, with 23 bases between the two ends. This CDR3 has 18 residues. Germline lookup yields CDR1 SGDLS and CDR2 YYNGEE. The CDR3 nucleotides are TGTGCCAGCAGCGTAGTGGGAGAGCCTGAGACAGGACCTTATGGCTACACCTTC. Residues: CASSVVGEPETGPYGYTF.

The chain employs TRBV30 and TRBJ2-7; D might be TRBD2 (7 bases). V was clipped by 8 bases and J by 3 bases, with 11 bases between them. CDR3 size: 11 residues. The germline CDR1 and CDR2 sequences are GTSNPN and SVGIG (reference sequence). The CDR3 DNA is TGTGCCGGGGGGGGCTACTACGAGCAGTACTTC. It encodes CAGGGYYEQYF.

The chain recombines TRBV27 with TRBJ2-1; 11 bases are a match to TRBD2. Germline CDR1 MNHEY, CDR2 SMNVEV (reference sequence). The CDR3 is made up of 16 amino acids. The junction had 7 bases not matched to a gene; V was cut back by 4 bases and J by 5 bases. CDR3 nucleotides: TGTGCCAGCAGTTCCCTGACTAGCGGGATACACAATGAGCAGTTCTTC. This codes for CASSSLTSGIHNEQFF.

The CDR3 bases are TGTGCCAGCTCACCACCTAGGGGCGCCCCCCTTAGCACTGAAGCTTTCTTT. Amino acids: CASSPPRGAPLSTEAFF. The rearrangement joins TRBV18 to TRBJ1-1; tentative D call: TRBD1 (5 bases). Trimming took 0 bases from V and 4 from J, leaving 18 bases between them. Germline CDR1 reads KGHSH; CDR2 reads LQKENI. The length of the CDR3 is 17 residues.

The CDR3 nucleotides read TGTGCCAGTCAAAACTGGGGGGGCAGATCCAATCAGCCCCAGCATTTT. Amino acid sequence: CASQNWGGRSNQPQHF. This chain joins TRBV19 and TRBJ1-5; D might be TRBD1 (6 bases). The CDR3 is made up of 16 amino acids. With 8 bases removed from V and 3 bases from J, the gap between germline ends came to 20 bases. Germline CDR1 and CDR2: LNHDA and SQIVND (reference sequence).

The V call is TRBV6-5, the J call TRBJ2-7; D gene ambiguous. The CDR3 sequence is 13 residues long. V lost 6 bases and J lost 3, with 12 bases in between. In germline, CDR1 is MNHEY, CDR2 SVGAGI. CDR3 DNA: TGTGCCAGCAGGGGTATGACTGACTACGAGCAGTACTTC. The encoded protein is CASRGMTDYEQYF.

V gene TRBV13 combines with J gene TRBJ1-3; D unresolved. This CDR3 comprises 15 residues. The ends were cut back, 5 bases at V and 0 bases at J, with 11 bases in the middle. Germline V gene lookup returns CDR1 PRHDT and CDR2 FYEKMQ (reference sequence). The CDR3 here is CASSLSLSSGNTIYF. In DNA form, the CDR3 reads TGTGCCAGCAGCCTAAGTCTTTCCTCTGGAAACACCATATATTTT.

The V call is TRBV18, the J call TRBJ1-1; D not certain. The CDR3 contains 16 residues. V gave up 8 bases and J gave up 2 bases, with 21 bases separating them. Germline CDR1 and CDR2: KGHSH and LQKENI. In DNA form, the CDR3 reads TGTGCCAGCCGACCCCTCTCCGGCCGGCAAAACACTGAAGCTTTCTTT. It translates to CASRPLSGRQNTEAFF.

V and J are TRBV7-2 and TRBJ1-2, with D perhaps matching TRBD1 (5 bases). The CDR3 has 13 amino acids. V was cut by 5 bases and J by 7 bases, with 14 bases left in between. Germline assignment: CDR1 SGHTA and CDR2 FQGNSA. Here the CDR3 DNA reads TGTGCCAGCAGCGGACACCTAACAGGTGGCTACACCTTC. This gives the protein CASSGHLTGGYTF.

The CDR3 DNA is TGTGCCAGCAGCCGAGAAGGAATTCCGAACACTGAAGCTTTCTTT. This sequence encodes CASSREGIPNTEAFF. The chain employs TRBV7-8 and TRBJ1-1; D unresolved. CDR3 length: 15 amino acids. Germline assignment: CDR1 SGHVS and CDR2 FQNEAQ. The V and J ends lost 5 bases and 1 base respectively, with 14 bases between them.

To note about this clone: The sample holds other DNA sequences that translate to the same CDR3. The chain combines TRBV29-1 with TRBJ2-7, with D possibly being TRBD2 (6 bases). V gave up 5 bases and J gave up 0 bases, with 11 bases separating them. CDR1 and CDR2 (germline): SQVTM, ANQGSEA. There are 13 residues in the CDR3. The CDR3 sequence is CSVTTGGSYEQYF. The CDR3 region has the DNA TGCAGCGTTACCACCGGGGGCTCCTACGAGCAGTACTTC.

The chain uses TRBV25-1 and TRBJ2-6, with D unclear. This CDR3 is built from 13 residues. The germline V gene has CDR1 MGHDK and CDR2 SYGVNS. Trimming removed 3 bases at V and 4 bases at J, with 4 bases between. The DNA of the CDR3 is TGTGCCAGCAGTGACGCCGGGGCCAACGTCCTGACTTTC. Translating it yields CASSDAGANVLTF.

The chain uses TRBV29-1 and TRBJ1-2; D not certain. The germline V gene has CDR1 SQVTM and CDR2 ANQGSEA. V was pared by 5 bases and J by 3 bases, with 16 bases between. This CDR3 comprises 14 residues. The CDR3 region has the DNA TGCAGCGTTAACTCGGGAGAGCGTTACTATGGCTACACCTTC. Amino acid sequence: CSVNSGERYYGYTF.